This T cell receptor (beta chain) was obtained from a study of blood T cell repertoires in COVID-19. The overall study: Both acute and convalescent COVID-19 samples were obtained from the United States, Italy and Spain. PBMCs, B-cell-depleted T cells, or T cells provided the cDNA or gDNA that made up the material.

Germline V gene sequence: CDR1 MNHEY, CDR2 SMNVEV (reference sequence). CDR3 length equals 15 residues. The J segment lost 3 bases and the V segment lost 7 bases, leaving 4 bases of the junction unmatched. In the study's own analysis: Reference gene primer amplification in the assay estimated nucleated cell counts. TCRdb keeps only in-frame clones here, not all; method: immunoSEQ multiplex PCR. Clonal size and the V and J genes are those of that table, whereas D and trimming came from the DNA. This table has under 250,000 clones, around nine tenths appearing once. The material sequenced was peripheral blood. The origin of this receptor is a man in his 60s who had recovered from COVID-19. The chain is built from TRBV27 and TRBJ2-1; 12 bases map to TRBD2. The CDR3 loop is CASKLAGGFYNEQFF. CDR3 bases: TGTGCCAGCAAACTAGCGGGAGGATTCTACAATGAGCAGTTCTTC.